Listed here are 27 T cell receptor beta chains from one sample, sequenced in a study of cytomegalovirus exposure and HLA in healthy donors. Primers for the PCR totalled 60 Vbeta and 13 Jbeta. Method: immunoSEQ multiplex PCR; TCRdb's copy keeps in-frame clones and lacks some. In the table there are more than 85,000 clones, approximately 72% of which are singletons. The sequenced sample was PBMCs. The source of these receptors is a male donor in good health and CMV-seropositive.

The chain joins TRBV7-2 to TRBJ2-6; D unclear. From germline, CDR1 is SGHTA and CDR2 FQGNSA. V was shortened by 7 bases and J by 1 base, with 11 bases between the two germline ends. The CDR3 spans 15 residues. Here the CDR3 reads CASNSAFSGANVLTF. The CDR3 coding sequence is TGTGCCAGCAACTCCGCCTTTTCTGGGGCCAACGTCCTGACTTTC.

Written as DNA, the CDR3 is TGTGCCAGCAGTAGGGACAGGGCTAAGAGCTCTGGAAACACCATATATTTT. The encoded protein is CASSRDRAKSSGNTIYF. The chain is built from TRBV7-8 and TRBJ1-3; 9 bases line up with TRBD1. Germline V lookup: CDR1 SGHVS, CDR2 FQNEAQ. The CDR3 runs 17 residues. V lost 6 bases to trimming and J lost 0 bases; unmatched junction nucleotides: 9. The full variable domain, completed using reference TRBV7-8 and TRBJ1-3, is GAGVSQSPRYKVAKRGQDVALRCDPISGHVSLFWYQQALGQGPEFLTYFQNEAQLDKSGLPSDRFFAERPEGSVSTLKIQRTQQEDSAVYLCASSRDRAKSSGNTIYFGEGSWLTVV.

The rearrangement joins TRBV11-3 to TRBJ2-1; D perhaps matches TRBD2 (6 bases). Trimming took 2 bases from V and 6 from J, leaving 14 bases between them. The CDR3 sequence is 15 residues long. Germline lookup yields CDR1 SGHNT and CDR2 YENEEA. Here the CDR3 reads CASSLREAGGNEQFF. The CDR3 nucleotides read TGTGCCAGCAGCTTAAGGGAGGCCGGGGGCAATGAGCAGTTCTTC.

The chain links TRBV11-3 to TRBJ2-2, with TRBD2 matching over 8 bases. This CDR3 comprises 13 residues. Trimming cost V 6 bases and J 7 bases; bases outside gene matches: 4. Germline CDR1 and CDR2: SGHNT and YENEEA. The CDR3 sequence is CASRGTRGGELFF. The CDR3 DNA sequence: TGTGCCAGCAGGGGGACTAGGGGCGGGGAGCTGTTTTTT.

This rearrangement joins TRBV6-1 to TRBJ2-1, with 8 bases identical to TRBD2. The CDR3 runs 14 residues. Unmatched junction bases numbered 9, after V lost 5 bases and J lost 9 bases. Germline V gene lookup returns CDR1 MNHNS and CDR2 SASEGT. The CDR3 region is CASSTRGGLREQFF. CDR3 coding DNA: TGTGCCAGCAGTACTCGGGGGGGCCTCCGTGAGCAGTTCTTC.

This clone was observed a few times. The chain carries TRBV19 and TRBJ2-3; 7 bases line up with TRBD1. The CDR3 covers 15 residues. Germline lookup yields CDR1 LNHDA and CDR2 SQIVND (reference sequence). After removal of 3 bases from V and 3 bases from J, the junction contained 6 bases not matched to a gene. The CDR3 loop reads CASSIKTGLTDTQYF. CDR3 bases: TGTGCCAGTAGTATCAAGACAGGGCTGACAGATACGCAGTATTTT.

This clone turned up a few times. The V gene is TRBV30, the J gene TRBJ1-3, with no clear D. This CDR3 has 14 amino acids. In germline, CDR1 is GTSNPN, CDR2 SVGIG (reference sequence). The germline V and J ends were trimmed by 7 bases and 7 bases, with 20 bases remaining between them. CDR3 nucleotide sequence: TGTGCCTTCCTCGACCGGACTTTAGGCAACACCATATATTTT. Protein: CAFLDRTLGNTIYF.

The rearrangement uses TRBV30 and TRBJ2-5; 12 nucleotides align to TRBD2. Germline V gene data show CDR1 as GTSNPN and CDR2 as SVGIG (reference sequence). Trimming at V came to 1 base and at J to 0 bases, leaving 3 bases not matched to a gene. This CDR3 region has 16 residues. DNA for the CDR3: TGTGCCTGGAGTGCTCGACTAGCGGGGGACCAAGAGACCCAGTACTTC. Translated, it gives CAWSARLAGDQETQYF. Using reference TRBV30 and TRBJ2-5 for the parts outside the CDR3, the full variable domain is SQTIHQWPATLVQPVGSPLSLECTVEGTSNPNLYWYRQAAGRGLQLLFYSVGIGQISSEVPQNLSASRPQDRQFILSSKKLLLSDSGFYLCAWSARLAGDQETQYFGPGTRLLVL.

The chain links TRBV18 to TRBJ2-7; D gene unclear. The CDR3 covers 15 residues. Germline V gives CDR1 KGHSH, CDR2 LQKENI. Trimming removed 2 bases at V and 0 bases at J, with 11 bases between. The CDR3 loop reads CASSPGSDISYEQYF. As DNA, the CDR3 is TGTGCCAGCTCACCAGGCAGTGATATCTCCTACGAGCAGTACTTC.

The chain couples TRBV19 to TRBJ2-1, with 9 bases lining up with TRBD1. The germline V gene has CDR1 LNHDA and CDR2 SQIVND (reference sequence). CDR3 length equals 15 residues. The V segment lost 5 bases and the J segment 9 bases; nucleotides outside the gene matches: 11. Here the CDR3 reads CASSVPGQGVGEQFF. The CDR3, as DNA: TGTGCCAGTAGTGTACCGGGACAGGGCGTCGGTGAGCAGTTCTTC.

The genes are TRBV11-3 and TRBJ1-6, with 9 bases that match TRBD1. Trimming at V came to 3 bases and at J to 6 bases, leaving 3 bases not matched to a gene. CDR1 SGHNT and CDR2 YENEEA come from the germline V gene. The CDR3 runs 15 residues. CDR3 bases: TGTGCCAGCAGCTTGATGGACAGGGGTAATTCACCCCTCCACTTT. Protein product: CASSLMDRGNSPLHF.

The chain couples TRBV7-8 to TRBJ1-1, with 8 bases matching TRBD1. This CDR3 comprises 14 residues. CDR1 and CDR2 from the germline V gene are SGHVS and FQNEAQ. V was pared by 4 bases and J by 4 bases, with 5 bases of the junction left unmatched. CDR3 nucleotide sequence: TGTGCCAGCAGCTCGTCTGACAGGGGCACTGAAGCTTTCTTT. Encoded protein: CASSSSDRGTEAFF.

This chain joins TRBV4-3 and TRBJ1-4; D call uncertain. The CDR3 extends over 15 amino acids. The V gene's germline CDR1 is LGHNA and CDR2 YSLEER. Trimming removed 1 base at V and 4 bases at J, with 10 bases between. The CDR3 DNA reads as TGCGCCAGCAGCCAAGGGGTCAGGAATAATGAAAAACTGTTTTTT. Residues: CASSQGVRNNEKLFF.

This clone was counted between two and nine times. This chain connects TRBV9 to TRBJ1-4; 7 nucleotides line up with TRBD1. Germline assignment: CDR1 SGDLS and CDR2 YYNGEE. CDR3 length: 14 residues. Trimming removed 4 bases from V and 5 bases from J; junction bases left unmatched: 5. CDR3 sequence (DNA): TGTGCCAGCAGCCCCGGGACAGTCAATGAAAAACTGTTTTTT. Translated: CASSPGTVNEKLFF.

This rearrangement joins TRBV7-2 to TRBJ2-5, with TRBD2 matching over 7 bases. The CDR3 contains 14 residues. CDR1 SGHTA and CDR2 FQGNSA come from the germline V gene. The trim removed 6 bases at V and 5 bases at J, leaving 9 bases unmatched. CDR3 sequence: CASSPGLGSETQYF. CDR3 nucleotide sequence: TGTGCCAGCAGTCCCGGACTAGGCAGCGAGACCCAGTACTTC.

This sequence joins TRBV4-1 and TRBJ1-3; D unclear. With 4 bases removed from V and 1 base from J, the gap between germline ends came to 11 bases. The CDR3 contains 15 residues. The V gene's germline CDR1 is MGHRA and CDR2 YSYEKL. The CDR3 loop is CASSPGDWSGNTIYF. CDR3 bases: TGCGCCAGCAGCCCCGGAGACTGGTCTGGAAACACCATATATTTT.

CDR3 sequence: CASSRQVSGDGTDTQYF. CDR3 DNA: TGTGCCAGCAGCCGACAGGTCAGCGGGGATGGGACAGATACGCAGTATTTT. The chain has TRBV5-4 and TRBJ2-3; a weak D match, TRBD2 (7 bases). The CDR3 covers 17 residues. The V end was cut by 4 bases, the J end by 3 bases, with 21 bases between. In germline, CDR1 is SGHNT, CDR2 YYREEE (reference sequence).

The V call is TRBV25-1, the J call TRBJ1-2, with a possible D match to TRBD1 (6 bases). This CDR3 has 14 amino acids. Germline assignment: CDR1 MGHDK and CDR2 SYGVNS. V lost 3 bases and J lost 7, with 15 bases in between. As DNA, the CDR3 is TGTGCCAGCAGTGACAGCAGGGGCTCGGTTGGCTACACCTTC. It yields the protein CASSDSRGSVGYTF.

DNA of the CDR3: TGCGCCAATGAAAAGCCGGGACAGGGCCCTTACGAGCAGTTCTTC. Protein: CANEKPGQGPYEQFF. The rearrangement links TRBV10-2 to TRBJ2-1, with TRBD1 matching 9 bases. Losses at the gene ends were 10 bases for V and 10 bases for J; bases not matched to a gene: 17. CDR1 and CDR2 (germline): WSHSY, SAAADI. The CDR3 length is 15 residues.

This clone has a single count. The chain carries TRBV5-1 and TRBJ2-7, with 8 bases identical to TRBD2. CDR1 is SGHRS, CDR2 YFSETQ, per germline. With V trimmed by 4 bases and J by 5 bases, 11 bases remained unmatched. The CDR3 extends over 15 amino acids. The CDR3 protein is CASSAGLAALHEQYF. DNA for the CDR3: TGCGCCAGCAGCGCCGGACTAGCAGCCCTCCACGAGCAGTACTTC.

The chain couples TRBV6-5 to TRBJ2-7; 9 nucleotides match TRBD2. The germline V gene encodes CDR1 MNHEY and CDR2 SVGAGI. The CDR3 contains 15 residues. J lost 0 bases, V lost 7 bases, and 7 bases had no gene match. The CDR3 region has the DNA TGTGCCAGCACCGCGCGGGGGGGAAGCTCCTACGAGCAGTACTTC. Protein: CASTARGGSSYEQYF.

This chain uses TRBV27 with TRBJ1-1; a weak D match, TRBD1 (5 bases). CDR3 length: 15 residues. The V gene's germline CDR1 is MNHEY and CDR2 SMNVEV (reference sequence). Trimming took off 4 bases at V and 0 bases at J, with 12 bases between the two ends. CDR3 sequence: CASSSQGLMNTEAFF. In nucleotides, the CDR3 is TGTGCCAGCAGTTCCCAGGGCCTCATGAACACTGAAGCTTTCTTT.

The chain carries TRBV30 and TRBJ2-7; D possibly corresponds to TRBD1 (6 bases). The CDR3 contains 14 residues. Germline values: CDR1 GTSNPN, CDR2 SVGIG (reference sequence). The V and J ends lost 0 bases and 4 bases respectively, with 13 bases between them. CDR3 in amino acids: CAWSVPVGGYEQYF. DNA for the CDR3: TGTGCCTGGAGTGTACCAGTAGGGGGTTACGAGCAGTACTTC. Complete variable domain (other parts from reference TRBV30 and TRBJ2-7): SQTIHQWPATLVQPVGSPLSLECTVEGTSNPNLYWYRQAAGRGLQLLFYSVGIGQISSEVPQNLSASRPQDRQFILSSKKLLLSDSGFYLCAWSVPVGGYEQYFGPGTRLTVT.

V and J are TRBV6-1 and TRBJ1-1; 7 bases agree with TRBD1. The junction had 3 bases not matched to a gene; V was cut back by 4 bases and J by 7 bases. CDR1 and CDR2 (germline): MNHNS, SASEGT. CDR3 length: 12 amino acids. The CDR3 reads CASSASGGEAFF. The CDR3 region has the DNA TGTGCCAGCAGTGCATCAGGGGGTGAAGCTTTCTTT.

The V gene is TRBV7-8, the J gene TRBJ2-5, with D possibly being TRBD2 (6 bases). V gave up 2 bases and J gave up 2 bases, with 12 bases separating them. Germline loops: CDR1 SGHVS, CDR2 FQNEAQ. The CDR3 covers 15 residues. The CDR3 sequence is CASSLTGLIQETQYF. The DNA of the CDR3 is TGTGCCAGCAGCTTAACGGGACTGATTCAAGAGACCCAGTACTTC. Drawing the rest from reference TRBV7-8 and TRBJ2-5, the complete variable domain is GAGVSQSPRYKVAKRGQDVALRCDPISGHVSLFWYQQALGQGPEFLTYFQNEAQLDKSGLPSDRFFAERPEGSVSTLKIQRTQQEDSAVYLCASSLTGLIQETQYFGPGTRLLVL.

Written as DNA, the CDR3 is TGTGCCAGCAGCTTAGAGCGGGGGGGCACCGGGGAGCTGTTTTTT. It translates to CASSLERGGTGELFF. The chain carries TRBV7-6 and TRBJ2-2; TRBD2 agrees at 10 bases. After removal of 1 base from V and 4 bases from J, the junction contained 0 bases not matched to a gene. Germline-derived CDR1 and CDR2 are SGHVS and FNYEAQ. The CDR3 is made up of 15 amino acids.

Only one count was recorded for this clone. In the same sample, other DNA sequences code for this CDR3. The chain couples TRBV18 to TRBJ1-1; D unclear. Germline lookup yields CDR1 KGHSH and CDR2 LQKENI. V was cut by 2 bases and J by 1 base, with 8 bases left in between. The CDR3 runs 14 residues. The CDR3 bases are TGTGCCAGCTCACCAGAACAATCGAACACTGAAGCTTTCTTT. This sequence encodes CASSPEQSNTEAFF.